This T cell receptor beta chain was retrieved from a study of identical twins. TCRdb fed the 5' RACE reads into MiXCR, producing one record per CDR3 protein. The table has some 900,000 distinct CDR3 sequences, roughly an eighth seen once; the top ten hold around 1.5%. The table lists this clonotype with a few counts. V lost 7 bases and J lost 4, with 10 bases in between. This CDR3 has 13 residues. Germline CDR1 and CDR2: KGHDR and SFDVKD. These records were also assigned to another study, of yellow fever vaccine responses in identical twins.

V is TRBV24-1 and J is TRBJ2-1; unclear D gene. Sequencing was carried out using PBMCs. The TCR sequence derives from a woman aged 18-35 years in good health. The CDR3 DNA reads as TGTGCCACCAGCTCTATGGTTTACAATGAGCAGTTCTTC. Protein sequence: CATSSMVYNEQFF.